This T cell receptor (beta chain) derives from a study of early T cells in non-severe SARS-CoV-2 infection. Study-wide context: Chains from this unsorted whole-blood bulk RNA could not be paired.

Regarding the study as a whole: VDJdb matching, biased toward anti-spike CD8 responses, missed private and CD4 specificities.

Individual cDNA molecules received unique molecular identifiers. TCRdb used MiXCR to reprocess the 5' RACE reads, holding one entry per CDR3 protein. The sample records tens of thousands of distinct CDR3 sequences, 4.5% to 5.5% being singletons. The CDR3 runs 16 residues. Germline V gives CDR1 MNHEY, CDR2 SVGAGI. Trimming removed 4 bases at V and 3 bases at J, with 16 bases between. This clonotype was counted many times. Its antigen is not identified. This TCR was sampled from an adult who was a healthcare worker with PCR-confirmed SARS-CoV-2 infection or an uninfected control (not recorded which). V and J are TRBV6-5 and TRBJ2-1; TRBD2 might be the D (6 bases). The sample was whole blood. The CDR3 loop is CASSLEIGGDYNEQFF. The CDR3 bases are TGTGCCAGCAGTTTGGAGATCGGCGGGGACTACAATGAGCAGTTCTTC.